A single sample is the source of the 29 T cell receptor beta chains below, sequenced in a study of blood T cell repertoires in COVID-19. Generated by immunoSEQ multiplex PCR, the TCRdb table keeps only in-frame clones and is missing some. Of 210,000 or so clones in the sample, more than 80% are singletons; the top ten hold over 9.5%. The sample consisted of peripheral blood. The receptors were sampled from a woman aged 80 or over with acute or convalescent COVID-19.

The chain has TRBV19 and TRBJ1-4; 10 bases are shared with TRBD1. With 7 bases clipped from V and 6 bases from J, the junction kept 11 bases outside the gene matches. Germline V CDR1 and CDR2: LNHDA, SQIVND (reference sequence). The CDR3 length is 16 residues. The CDR3 nucleotides read TGTGCCAGTACTCCGGGACAGGGGAGAGGGTATGAAAAACTGTTTTTT. It specifies CASTPGQGRGYEKLFF.

This clone was counted only a few times. This chain links TRBV3-1 (or the pseudogene TRBV3-2) with TRBJ2-3; possibly TRBD2 for D (6 bases). Trimming took off 4 bases at V and 8 bases at J, with 10 bases between the two ends. Germline V gives CDR1 LGHDT, CDR2 YNNKEL (reference sequence). CDR3 length: 12 amino acids. CDR3 residues: CASSLVGGTQYF. The DNA of the CDR3 is TGTGCCAGCAGCCTGGTGGGGGGTACGCAGTATTTT.

This chain joins TRBV3-1 (or the pseudogene TRBV3-2) and TRBJ2-1, with 11 bases matching TRBD2. Trimming at V came to 5 bases and at J to 6 bases, leaving 6 bases not matched to a gene. Looked up from germline, CDR1 is LGHDT and CDR2 is YNNKEL (reference sequence). The CDR3 has 15 amino acids. The CDR3 loop is CASSMHGTSGNEQFF. CDR3 DNA: TGTGCCAGCAGCATGCATGGGACTAGCGGCAATGAGCAGTTCTTC.

V is TRBV4-1 and J is TRBJ2-7; 12 nucleotides line up with TRBD2. Germline V CDR1 and CDR2: MGHRA, YSYEKL. V lost 0 bases, J lost 5 bases, and 14 bases stayed unmatched. The CDR3 has 19 amino acids. The chain's CDR3 is CASSQEWPRLAGVEDEQYF. Here the CDR3 DNA reads TGCGCCAGCAGCCAAGAATGGCCGAGACTAGCGGGAGTTGAGGACGAGCAGTACTTC.

CDR3 nucleotides: TGTGCCATCACCATGGGACTAGCGGGAGACGAGCAGTACTTC. Amino acid sequence: CAITMGLAGDEQYF. This sequence joins TRBV10-3 and TRBJ2-7; 14 bases fit TRBD2. Germline V gene lookup returns CDR1 ENHRY and CDR2 SYGVKD. The CDR3 extends over 14 amino acids. The trim removed 7 bases at V and 5 bases at J, leaving 4 bases unmatched.

The chain joins TRBV7-9 to TRBJ1-1; no firm D call. V dropped 2 bases and J dropped 3 bases, with 4 bases sitting between them. Germline-derived CDR1 and CDR2 are SEHNR and FQNEAQ (reference sequence). CDR3 length: 12 amino acids. CDR3: CASSLSYTEAFF. CDR3 sequence (DNA): TGTGCCAGCAGCTTATCCTACACTGAAGCTTTCTTT.

This chain connects TRBV7-2 to TRBJ1-5, with 7 bases lining up with TRBD1. After removal of 8 bases from V and 7 bases from J, the junction contained 11 bases not matched to a gene. The CDR3 loop spans 14 amino acids. The germline gives CDR1 SGHTA, CDR2 FQGNSA. As DNA, the CDR3 is TGTGCCAGCGCCCCCATGACAGGGTCCCAGCCCCAGCATTTT. The encoded protein is CASAPMTGSQPQHF. Looking up the rest from reference TRBV7-2 and TRBJ1-5 gives the full variable domain: GAGVSQSPSNKVTEKGKDVELRCDPISGHTALYWYRQSLGQGLEFLIYFQGNSAPDKSGLPSDRFSAERTGGSVSTLTIQRTQQEDSAVYLCASAPMTGSQPQHFGDGTRLSIL.

The chain uses TRBV29-1 and TRBJ1-1; TRBD1 matches 8 bases. CDR3 size: 12 residues. Per the germline V gene, CDR1 is SQVTM and CDR2 is ANQGSEA. V gave up 4 bases and J gave up 7 bases; unmatched junction bases: 5. The DNA for the CDR3 is TGCAGCGTTGCGACAGGGGCCCGTGAAGCTTTCTTT. Translated, it gives CSVATGAREAFF.

The genes are TRBV6-5 and TRBJ2-3, with a tentative D call TRBD2 (6 bases). CDR1 and CDR2 from the germline V gene are MNHEY and SVGAGI. The CDR3 runs to 14 residues. The ends were cut back, 6 bases at V and 1 base at J, with 11 bases in the middle. The CDR3, as DNA: TGTGCCAGCAGGTCCGGGACTCGCACAGATACGCAGTATTTT. This gives the protein CASRSGTRTDTQYF.

The V gene is TRBV5-4, the J gene TRBJ1-2; D remains ambiguous. The CDR3 has 13 amino acids. Trimming took off 0 bases at V and 3 bases at J, with 6 bases between the two ends. CDR1 is SGHNT and CDR2 is YYREEE in the germline V gene (reference sequence). The CDR3 reads CASSLVQDYGYTF. CDR3 nucleotide sequence: TGTGCCAGCAGCTTGGTCCAGGACTATGGCTACACCTTC.

The chain recombines TRBV29-1 with TRBJ2-1; TRBD2 is a possible D gene (5 bases). V lost 6 bases to trimming and J lost 0 bases, with 15 bases between them. The germline V gene encodes CDR1 SQVTM and CDR2 ANQGSEA. The CDR3 consists of 15 residues. CDR3 coding DNA: TGCAGCGTCGAGTTGTGGGAGATCTCCTACAATGAGCAGTTCTTC. Protein sequence: CSVELWEISYNEQFF.

The chain uses TRBV9 and TRBJ1-2, with D perhaps matching TRBD1 (5 bases). Trimming pared 4 bases from V and 0 bases from J, leaving 19 bases between. Germline values: CDR1 SGDLS, CDR2 YYNGEE. This CDR3 has 17 amino acids. CDR3 amino acids: CASSPPGGGLSNYGYTF. CDR3 nucleotides: TGTGCCAGCAGCCCTCCTGGGGGGGGACTCTCTAACTATGGCTACACCTTC.

CDR3 sequence: CASSSRMRGTQETQYF. CDR3 DNA: TGTGCCAGCAGCTCCCGAATGCGAGGGACACAAGAGACCCAGTACTTC. The chain joins TRBV5-6 to TRBJ2-5; the D gene is possibly TRBD1 (6 bases). Germline CDR1 reads SGHDT; CDR2 reads YYEEEE. The CDR3 is 16 amino acids. V lost 3 bases, J lost 2 bases, and 17 bases lay in between.

The chain couples TRBV24-1 to TRBJ2-5, with 9 nucleotides matching TRBD1. V was clipped by 9 bases and J by 3 bases; unmatched bases: 4. CDR1 and CDR2 (germline): KGHDR, SFDVKD. This CDR3 spans 13 amino acids. This chain's CDR3 is CATGGQGEETQYF. CDR3 in DNA: TGTGCCACCGGGGGACAGGGCGAAGAGACCCAGTACTTC.

This clone was observed a few times. Other DNA sequences in the sample encode the same CDR3. The chain recombines TRBV9 with TRBJ2-3, with 12 nucleotides matching TRBD2. This CDR3 is 16 amino acids long. Germline trimming cut 2 bases from V and 5 bases from J; bases unmatched to any gene: 6. From germline, CDR1 is SGDLS and CDR2 YYNGEE. CDR3 sequence: CASSVASGGAGDTQYF. In DNA form, the CDR3 reads TGTGCCAGCAGCGTCGCTAGCGGGGGGGCAGGAGATACGCAGTATTTT.

V and J are TRBV5-5 and TRBJ1-4, with 7 bases lining up with TRBD1. The ends lost 1 base at V and 2 bases at J; junction bases unmatched: 2. The germline V gene has CDR1 SGHKS and CDR2 YYEKEE (reference sequence). The CDR3 is made up of 15 amino acids. The CDR3 nucleotides are TGTGCCAGCAGCTTGAGGGGGCAGACTAATGAAAAACTGTTTTTT. Its translation is CASSLRGQTNEKLFF.

The CDR3 loop reads CASRTGGNYGYTF. In nucleotides, the CDR3 is TGCGCCAGCAGAACAGGGGGTAACTATGGCTACACCTTC. The chain couples TRBV5-1 to TRBJ1-2; TRBD1 matches at 8 bases. Unmatched junction bases numbered 1, after V lost 5 bases and J lost 1 base. The CDR3 consists of 13 residues. Germline V gene data show CDR1 as SGHRS and CDR2 as YFSETQ.

This chain uses TRBV11-1 with TRBJ2-1, with 8 bases matching TRBD2. Looked up from germline, CDR1 is SGHAT and CDR2 is FQDESV (reference sequence). V shed 5 bases and J 10 bases; nucleotides not matched to a gene: 13. CDR3 length: 15 residues. CDR3 residues: CASSHRGDSGVEQFF. CDR3 DNA sequence: TGTGCCAGCAGCCACCGGGGGGATAGCGGGGTCGAGCAGTTCTTC.

The V gene is TRBV28, the J gene TRBJ2-7; 7 bases map to TRBD2. V lost 6 bases to trimming and J lost 9 bases; unmatched junction nucleotides: 17. The CDR3 is made up of 15 amino acids. Germline assignment: CDR1 MDHEN and CDR2 SYDVKM. CDR3 DNA sequence: TGTGCCAGCAGCTCCAGCGGGACCGGATTTAACGGGCAGTACTTC. Translating gives CASSSSGTGFNGQYF. Full variable domain (missing parts from reference TRBV28 and TRBJ2-7): DVKVTQSSRYLVKRTGEKVFLECVQDMDHENMFWYRQDPGLGLRLIYFSYDVKMKEKGDIPEGYSVSREKKERFSLILESASTNQTSMYLCASSSSGTGFNGQYFGPGTRLTVT.

The J gene is TRBJ1-5, the V gene TRBV28; weak D call: TRBD1 (5 bases). CDR3 length equals 15 residues. Germline V CDR1 and CDR2: MDHEN, SYDVKM. V lost 2 bases and J 9 bases, leaving 17 bases between the germline ends. The DNA for the CDR3 is TGTGCCAGCAGTTTAATGAATCGTATGGGGGGGCCCCAGCATTTT. The encoded protein is CASSLMNRMGGPQHF.

The DNA of the CDR3 is TGTGCCAGCAGGAGGGATCCTCGCGGTAATTCACCCCTCCACTTT. Protein sequence: CASRRDPRGNSPLHF. The chain combines TRBV2 with TRBJ1-6, with unresolved D. The germline V and J ends were trimmed by 6 bases and 6 bases, with 15 bases remaining between them. The CDR3 length is 15 residues. Germline assignment: CDR1 SNHLY and CDR2 FYNNEI.

The chain has TRBV19 and TRBJ2-7; D might be TRBD2 (6 bases). The CDR3 loop spans 12 amino acids. Deletions cut 4 bases from V and 3 bases from J, with 7 bases between. Germline CDR1 is LNHDA and CDR2 is SQIVND (reference sequence). CDR3 DNA: TGTGCCAGTAGTACGGGAGTCTACGAGCAGTACTTC. Encoded protein: CASSTGVYEQYF. Based on the CDR3 plus reference TRBV19 and TRBJ2-7, the full variable domain is DGGITQSPKYLFRKEGQNVTLSCEQNLNHDAMYWYRQDPGQGLRLIYYSQIVNDFQKGDIAEGYSVSREKKESFPLTVTSAQKNPTAFYLCASSTGVYEQYFGPGTRLTVT.

The chain links TRBV7-8 to TRBJ2-2; 9 positions match TRBD2. CDR3 size: 17 residues. Unmatched junction bases numbered 7, after V lost 3 bases and J lost 2 bases. The V gene's germline CDR1 is SGHVS and CDR2 FQNEAQ. CDR3 in DNA: TGTGCCAGCAGCTTGAGAACTAGCGGGCCCAACACCGGGGAGCTGTTTTTT. Protein product: CASSLRTSGPNTGELFF.

The rearrangement links TRBV29-1 to TRBJ2-6, with D uncertain. This CDR3 is built from 14 residues. Germline values: CDR1 SQVTM, CDR2 ANQGSEA. Between the trimmed V and J ends, which lost 3 bases and 0 bases, there was a span of 6 bases. The CDR3 nucleotides read TGCAGCGTTGATGTCCTCTCTGGGGCCAACGTCCTGACTTTC. It is translated as CSVDVLSGANVLTF.

The rearrangement joins TRBV15 to TRBJ1-2; TRBD1 matches 8 bases. Trimming at V came to 0 bases and at J to 2 bases, leaving 2 bases not matched to a gene. This CDR3 has 15 residues. Germline CDR1 LNHNV, CDR2 YYDKDF (reference sequence). CDR3 nucleotide sequence: TGTGCCACCAGCAGAGATCAGGGGGCGAACTATGGCTACACCTTC. Its protein product is CATSRDQGANYGYTF.

This clone was picked up one time. This chain uses TRBV30 with TRBJ1-6, with a possible D match to TRBD1 (5 bases). V shed 0 bases and J shed 10 bases, with 13 bases lying between them. The germline gives CDR1 GTSNPN, CDR2 SVGIG (reference sequence). The CDR3 loop spans 14 amino acids. CDR3 nucleotides: TGTGCCTGGAGTGTAGCCAGGGCGGGGTCACCCCTCCACTTT. It codes for CAWSVARAGSPLHF. Full variable domain (missing parts from reference TRBV30 and TRBJ1-6): SQTIHQWPATLVQPVGSPLSLECTVEGTSNPNLYWYRQAAGRGLQLLFYSVGIGQISSEVPQNLSASRPQDRQFILSSKKLLLSDSGFYLCAWSVARAGSPLHFGNGTRLTVT.

The rearrangement joins TRBV6-6 to TRBJ1-1; D remains unclear. The V gene's germline CDR1 is MNHNY and CDR2 SVGAGI (reference sequence). This CDR3 spans 15 amino acids. The V and J ends lost 6 bases and 0 bases respectively, with 14 bases between them. CDR3 in DNA: TGTGCCAGCAGCCCCGTTGGAGGAGTGAACACTGAAGCTTTCTTT. Amino acid sequence: CASSPVGGVNTEAFF.

This chain connects TRBV13 to TRBJ2-7, with TRBD1 matching 7 bases. The CDR3 is made up of 16 amino acids. V lost 7 bases and J lost 5; bases outside the gene matches: 17. Germline assignment: CDR1 PRHDT and CDR2 FYEKMQ (reference sequence). DNA of the CDR3: TGTGCCAGCAACCTCGGACCGCTTAGAGGGGGCCACGAGCAGTACTTC. This sequence encodes CASNLGPLRGGHEQYF. Variable domain in full (rest from reference TRBV13 and TRBJ2-7): AAGVIQSPRHLIKEKRETATLKCYPIPRHDTVYWYQQGPGQDPQFLISFYEKMQSDKGSIPDRFSAQQFSDYHSELNMSSLELGDSALYFCASNLGPLRGGHEQYFGPGTRLTVT.

The chain links TRBV9 to TRBJ1-4, with D possibly being TRBD1 (6 bases). The germline CDR1 and CDR2 sequences are SGDLS and YYNGEE. V was clipped by 1 base and J by 7 bases, with 17 bases between them. The CDR3 runs 16 residues. CDR3 nucleotide sequence: TGTGCCAGCAGCGTAACTTCCGGCAGGGGCGTTGAAAAACTGTTTTTT. This translates into CASSVTSGRGVEKLFF.